This T cell receptor (beta chain) was found in a study of blood T cell repertoires in COVID-19. As for the study in general: PBMCs, B-cell-depleted T cells, or T cells were the source of the cDNA or gDNA that made up the material.

The protocol was immunoSEQ multiplex PCR, while the TCRdb copy is restricted to in-frame clones and leaves out a portion. Among 90,000 to 120,000 clones listed, around 79% were seen once. The V gene's germline CDR1 is LGHDT and CDR2 YNNKEL (reference sequence). CDR3 length: 17 amino acids. V gave up 1 base and J gave up 3 bases; unmatched junction bases: 9. This TCR derives from a man aged 65-85 years with active or convalescent COVID-19. Source material: peripheral blood. The chain carries TRBV3-1 (or the pseudogene TRBV3-2) and TRBJ2-1, with 7 nucleotides matching TRBD2. CDR3 residues: CASSQVGASGFYNEQFF. CDR3 nucleotides: TGTGCCAGCAGCCAAGTCGGGGCTAGCGGCTTCTACAATGAGCAGTTCTTC.